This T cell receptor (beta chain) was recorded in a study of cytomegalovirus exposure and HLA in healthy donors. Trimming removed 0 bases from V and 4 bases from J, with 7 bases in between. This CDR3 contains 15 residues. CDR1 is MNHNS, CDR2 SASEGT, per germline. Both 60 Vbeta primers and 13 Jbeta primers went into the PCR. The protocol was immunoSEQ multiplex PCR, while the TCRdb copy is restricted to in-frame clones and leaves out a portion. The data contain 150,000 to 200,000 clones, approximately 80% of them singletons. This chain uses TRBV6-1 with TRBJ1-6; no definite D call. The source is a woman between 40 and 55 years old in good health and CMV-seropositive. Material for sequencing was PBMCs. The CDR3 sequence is CASSEASGYNSPLHF. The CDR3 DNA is TGTGCCAGCAGTGAAGCGTCGGGGTATAATTCACCCCTCCACTTT.